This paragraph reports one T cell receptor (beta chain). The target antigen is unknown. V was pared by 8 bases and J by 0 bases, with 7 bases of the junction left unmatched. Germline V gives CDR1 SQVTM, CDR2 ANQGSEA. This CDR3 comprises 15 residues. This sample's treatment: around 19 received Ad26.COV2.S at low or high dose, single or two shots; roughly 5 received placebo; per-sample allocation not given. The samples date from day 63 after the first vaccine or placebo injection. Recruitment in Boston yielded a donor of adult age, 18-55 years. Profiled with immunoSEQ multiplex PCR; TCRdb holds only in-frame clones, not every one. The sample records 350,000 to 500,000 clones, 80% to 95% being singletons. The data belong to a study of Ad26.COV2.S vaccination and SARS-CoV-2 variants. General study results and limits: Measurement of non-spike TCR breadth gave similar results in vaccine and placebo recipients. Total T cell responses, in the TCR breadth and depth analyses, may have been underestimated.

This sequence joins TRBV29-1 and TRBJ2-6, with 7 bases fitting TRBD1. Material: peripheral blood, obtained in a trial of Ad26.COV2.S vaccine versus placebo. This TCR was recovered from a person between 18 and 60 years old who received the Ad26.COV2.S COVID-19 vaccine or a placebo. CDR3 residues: CSPGQSSSGANVLTF. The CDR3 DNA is TGCAGCCCGGGACAGTCTAGCTCTGGGGCCAACGTCCTGACTTTC.